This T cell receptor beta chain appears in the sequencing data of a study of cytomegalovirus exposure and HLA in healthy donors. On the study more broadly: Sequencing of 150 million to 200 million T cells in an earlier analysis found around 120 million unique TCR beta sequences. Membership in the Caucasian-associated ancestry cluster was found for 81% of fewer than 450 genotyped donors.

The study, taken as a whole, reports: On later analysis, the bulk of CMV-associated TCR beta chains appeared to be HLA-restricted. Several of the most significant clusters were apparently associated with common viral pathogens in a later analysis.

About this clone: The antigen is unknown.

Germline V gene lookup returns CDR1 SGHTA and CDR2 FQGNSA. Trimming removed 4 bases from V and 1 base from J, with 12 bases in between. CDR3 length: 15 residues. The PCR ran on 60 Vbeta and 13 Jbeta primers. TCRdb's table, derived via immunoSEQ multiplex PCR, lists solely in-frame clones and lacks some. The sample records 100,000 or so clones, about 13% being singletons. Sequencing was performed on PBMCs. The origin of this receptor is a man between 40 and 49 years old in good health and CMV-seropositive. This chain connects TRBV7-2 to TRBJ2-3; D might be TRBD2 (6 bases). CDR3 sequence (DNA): TGTGCCAGCAGCTCCACGGGAGCGCGCACAGATACGCAGTATTTT. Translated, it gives CASSSTGARTDTQYF. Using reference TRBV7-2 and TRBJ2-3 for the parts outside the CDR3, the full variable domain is GAGVSQSPSNKVTEKGKDVELRCDPISGHTALYWYRQSLGQGLEFLIYFQGNSAPDKSGLPSDRFSAERTGGSVSTLTIQRTQQEDSAVYLCASSSTGARTDTQYFGPGTRLTVL.